This TCR beta chain comes out of a study of Ad26.COV2.S vaccination and SARS-CoV-2 variants. About the research overall: The authors gave Ad26.COV2.S intramuscularly, either once or twice 56 days apart.

Findings and limits, study-wide: Substantial breadth in spike-specific CD8+ and CD4+ T cell responses was reportedly seen after vaccination. Measurement of non-spike TCR breadth gave similar results in vaccine and placebo recipients.

On this clone: The antigen is unknown.

V lost 9 bases and J lost 0, with 9 bases in between. Germline loops: CDR1 SGHNT, CDR2 YYREEE (reference sequence). This CDR3 region has 12 residues. Repertoires were generated with immunoSEQ multiplex PCR, while TCRdb's copy carries only in-frame clones and drops some. The sample has roughly 400,000 clones; roughly 90% are singletons. Treatment described: 15 to 20 received Ad26.COV2.S at low or high dose, single or two shots; roughly 5 received placebo; per-sample allocation not given. Day 63 after the first vaccine or placebo injection was the time point for sampling. This clonotype originated in a person between 18 and 65 years old who received the Ad26.COV2.S COVID-19 vaccine or a placebo. Here the sequenced sample was peripheral blood, taken in a trial of Ad26.COV2.S vaccine versus placebo. The rearrangement joins TRBV5-4 to TRBJ1-1, with D perhaps TRBD1 (6 bases). This CDR3 is CATGTLNTEAFF. CDR3 nucleotides: TGTGCCACCGGGACATTGAACACTGAAGCTTTCTTT.